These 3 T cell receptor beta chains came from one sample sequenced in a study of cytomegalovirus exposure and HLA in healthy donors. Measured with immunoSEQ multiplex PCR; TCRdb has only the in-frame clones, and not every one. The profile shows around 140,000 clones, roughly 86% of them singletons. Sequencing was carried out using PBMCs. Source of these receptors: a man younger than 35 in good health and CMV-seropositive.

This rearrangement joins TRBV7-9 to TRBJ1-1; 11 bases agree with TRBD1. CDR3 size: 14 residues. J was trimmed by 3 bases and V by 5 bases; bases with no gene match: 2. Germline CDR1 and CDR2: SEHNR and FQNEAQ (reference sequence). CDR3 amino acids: CASSGQGAYTEAFF. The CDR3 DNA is TGTGCCAGCAGCGGACAGGGGGCTTACACTGAAGCTTTCTTT. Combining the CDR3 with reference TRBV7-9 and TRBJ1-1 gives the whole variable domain DTGVSQNPRHKITKRGQNVTFRCDPISEHNRLYWYRQTLGQGPEFLTYFQNEAQLEKSRLLSDRFSAERPKGSFSTLEIQRTEQGDSAMYLCASSGQGAYTEAFFGQGTRLTVV.

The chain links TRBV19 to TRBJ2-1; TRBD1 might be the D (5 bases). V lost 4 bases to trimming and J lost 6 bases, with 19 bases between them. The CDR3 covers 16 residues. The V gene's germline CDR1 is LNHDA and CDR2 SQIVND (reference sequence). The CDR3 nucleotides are TGTGCCAGTAGTACGGGCAGGGCAGGGTTTTTCAATGAGCAGTTCTTC. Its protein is CASSTGRAGFFNEQFF.

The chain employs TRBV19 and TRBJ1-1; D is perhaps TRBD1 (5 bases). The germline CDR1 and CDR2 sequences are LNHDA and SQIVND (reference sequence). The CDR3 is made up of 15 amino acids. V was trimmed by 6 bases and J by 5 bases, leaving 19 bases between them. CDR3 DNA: TGTGCCAGTAGCCAAACCTGGGGCAGAAGTACTGAAGCTTTCTTT. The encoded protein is CASSQTWGRSTEAFF.